One sample yielded the 18 T cell receptor beta chains listed below, sequenced in a study of blood T cell repertoires in COVID-19. The repertoire was sequenced with immunoSEQ multiplex PCR; TCRdb's copy has only in-frame clones and lacks some. The repertoire holds about 280,000 clones, with almost 85% as singletons. Sequencing was carried out using peripheral blood. These receptors all come from a man aged 45 to 65 with active or convalescent COVID-19.

The genes are TRBV5-1 and TRBJ1-1; 10 nucleotides line up with TRBD1. V shed 4 bases and J 3 bases; nucleotides not matched to a gene: 3. Germline V CDR1 and CDR2: SGHRS, YFSETQ. The CDR3 has 14 residues. The CDR3 nucleotides read TGCGCCAGCAGCGGGGACAGGGGACACACTGAAGCTTTCTTT. As protein: CASSGDRGHTEAFF.

The CDR3 DNA reads as TGTGCCAGCAGCTTCCAGGGGGGCCAAGAGACCCAGTACTTC. Translating it yields CASSFQGGQETQYF. V is TRBV5-4 and J is TRBJ2-5; possibly TRBD1 for D (7 bases). The CDR3 consists of 14 residues. The germline V gene encodes CDR1 SGHNT and CDR2 YYREEE (reference sequence). The V gene lost 2 bases and the J gene lost 1 base, with 9 bases spanning the gap.

CDR3 protein: CASSSLAGLGYEQYF. CDR3 DNA sequence: TGTGCCAGCAGTTCTCTAGCGGGATTAGGGTACGAGCAGTACTTC. The genes are TRBV27 and TRBJ2-7; TRBD2 agrees at 9 bases. The CDR3 sequence is 15 residues long. The trim removed 4 bases at V and 4 bases at J, leaving 8 bases unmatched. Germline CDR1 is MNHEY and CDR2 is SMNVEV (reference sequence).

This clone was recorded a few times. This chain joins TRBV29-1 and TRBJ2-2; possible D gene TRBD1, 5 bases. Germline assignment: CDR1 SQVTM and CDR2 ANQGSEA. The CDR3 covers 15 residues. Deletions cut 4 bases from V and 1 base from J, with 13 bases between. This CDR3 is CSVVQGAWNTGELFF. CDR3 DNA sequence: TGCAGCGTTGTTCAAGGGGCCTGGAACACCGGGGAGCTGTTTTTT.

The table lists this clone with a count of one. The V gene is TRBV30, the J gene TRBJ2-3; TRBD2 is a possible D gene (5 bases). V was cut by 5 bases and J by 6 bases, with 9 bases left in between. CDR1 and CDR2 from the germline V gene are GTSNPN and SVGIG (reference sequence). The CDR3 consists of 11 residues. The CDR3 is CAWGERDTQYF. Written as DNA, the CDR3 is TGTGCCTGGGGGGAGAGGGATACGCAGTATTTT.

The rearrangement joins TRBV7-2 to TRBJ1-6; TRBD1 aligns across 11 bases. Germline lookup yields CDR1 SGHTA and CDR2 FQGNSA. The V segment lost 3 bases and the J segment 9 bases; nucleotides outside the gene matches: 7. The CDR3 totals 16 residues. As DNA, the CDR3 is TGTGCCAGCAGCTTTCGGACAGGGGGCGCGGGTTCACCCCTCCACTTT. Protein: CASSFRTGGAGSPLHF. Using reference TRBV7-2 and TRBJ1-6 for the parts outside the CDR3, the full variable domain is GAGVSQSPSNKVTEKGKDVELRCDPISGHTALYWYRQSLGQGLEFLIYFQGNSAPDKSGLPSDRFSAERTGGSVSTLTIQRTQQEDSAVYLCASSFRTGGAGSPLHFGNGTRLTVT.

This sequence joins TRBV12-3 or TRBV12-4 and TRBJ2-7, with 7 positions matching TRBD1. The trim removed 4 bases at V and 2 bases at J, leaving 2 bases unmatched. This CDR3 region has 13 residues. Written as DNA, the CDR3 is TGTGCCAGCAGTTCCGGGACAGCCTACGAGCAGTACTTC. As protein: CASSSGTAYEQYF.

The chain combines TRBV3-1 (or the pseudogene TRBV3-2) with TRBJ1-2; no definite D call. The V and J ends lost 1 base and 5 bases respectively, with 17 bases between them. In germline, CDR1 is LGHDT, CDR2 YNNKEL (reference sequence). The CDR3 consists of 16 residues. CDR3 sequence: CASSQGGSGKTYGYTF. CDR3 bases: TGTGCCAGCAGCCAAGGAGGTTCGGGTAAAACGTATGGCTACACCTTC.

This chain uses TRBV11-2 with TRBJ1-3, with D possibly being TRBD1 (6 bases). Germline V gene sequence: CDR1 SGHAT, CDR2 FQNNGV. The length of the CDR3 is 16 residues. Trimming took 6 bases from V and 3 from J, leaving 18 bases between them. CDR3 DNA: TGTGCCAGCAGGGATCCGGGGACAACAAATGGAAACACCATATATTTT. It yields the protein CASRDPGTTNGNTIYF.

The V gene is TRBV20-1, the J gene TRBJ1-5; D unclear. Between the trimmed V and J ends, which lost 3 bases and 4 bases, there was a span of 7 bases. This CDR3 has 12 amino acids. The V gene's germline CDR1 is DFQATT and CDR2 SNEGSKA (reference sequence). The CDR3 spells CSASNSNQPQHF. The CDR3 DNA sequence: TGCAGTGCTAGTAACAGTAATCAGCCCCAGCATTTT.

This chain connects TRBV7-9 to TRBJ1-1, with D unresolved. The CDR3 totals 13 residues. The germline V gene has CDR1 SEHNR and CDR2 FQNEAQ (reference sequence). V lost 2 bases and J lost 1, with 5 bases in between. CDR3 sequence reads: CASSLQANTEAFF. The DNA for the CDR3 is TGTGCCAGCAGCTTACAGGCGAACACTGAAGCTTTCTTT.

The V call is TRBV3-1 (or the pseudogene TRBV3-2), the J call TRBJ2-1; maybe TRBD2 (5 bases). Looked up from germline, CDR1 is LGHDT and CDR2 is YNNKEL (reference sequence). The V and J ends lost 4 bases and 6 bases respectively, with 10 bases between them. CDR3 length: 13 residues. Written as DNA, the CDR3 is TGTGCCAGCAGCCTTGCCGGGATCAATGAGCAGTTCTTC. Translating it yields CASSLAGINEQFF.

This chain uses TRBV28 with TRBJ2-1, with D perhaps TRBD2 (6 bases). Trimming cost V 6 bases and J 5 bases, with 17 bases left between them. The CDR3 sequence is 15 residues long. Germline V gives CDR1 MDHEN, CDR2 SYDVKM. CDR3 sequence: CASSLGGAGNNEQFF. The CDR3 coding sequence is TGTGCCAGCAGCCTGGGCGGGGCGGGGAACAATGAGCAGTTCTTC.

The rearrangement joins TRBV6-2 or TRBV6-3 to TRBJ2-3; D gene uncertain. There are 15 residues in the CDR3. Between the trimmed V and J ends, which lost 5 bases and 0 bases, there was a span of 12 bases. Germline CDR1 reads MNHEY; CDR2 reads SVGEGT. The DNA of the CDR3 is TGTGCCAGCAGTAAACGGAGATCTAGCACAGATACGCAGTATTTT. It yields the protein CASSKRRSSTDTQYF.

This chain links TRBV12-3 or TRBV12-4 with TRBJ2-7; 7 nucleotides align to TRBD1. This CDR3 comprises 12 residues. The ends lost 6 bases at V and 4 bases at J; junction bases unmatched: 3. The CDR3 reads CASRLQGYEQYF. The CDR3 DNA sequence: TGTGCCAGCAGGTTACAGGGGTACGAGCAGTACTTC.

V gene TRBV10-3 combines with J gene TRBJ2-1; TRBD2 agrees at 10 bases. CDR1 ENHRY and CDR2 SYGVKD come from the germline V gene. The CDR3 loop spans 16 amino acids. Trimming removed 8 bases from V and 7 bases from J; junction bases left unmatched: 14. This chain's CDR3 is CAIASAGGQMVNEQFF. DNA for the CDR3: TGTGCCATCGCATCAGCGGGAGGGCAAATGGTGAATGAGCAGTTCTTC.

This chain joins TRBV19 and TRBJ2-2; a possible D gene is TRBD2 (6 bases). Trimming took 1 base from V and 4 from J, leaving 7 bases between them. This CDR3 comprises 14 residues. Germline V gives CDR1 LNHDA, CDR2 SQIVND (reference sequence). The CDR3 loop reads CASSIGGLTGELFF. The CDR3 DNA reads TGTGCCAGTAGTATAGGGGGACTCACCGGGGAGCTGTTTTTT. Using reference TRBV19 and TRBJ2-2 for the parts outside the CDR3, the full variable domain is DGGITQSPKYLFRKEGQNVTLSCEQNLNHDAMYWYRQDPGQGLRLIYYSQIVNDFQKGDIAEGYSVSREKKESFPLTVTSAQKNPTAFYLCASSIGGLTGELFFGEGSRLTVL.

V is TRBV5-5 and J is TRBJ2-7; tentatively, D is TRBD1 (6 bases). Germline-derived CDR1 and CDR2 are SGHKS and YYEKEE (reference sequence). This CDR3 has 14 residues. V lost 3 bases and J 2 bases, leaving 12 bases between the germline ends. The CDR3 nucleotides read TGTGCCAGCAGCTACAGGGTTTCCCCCTACGAGCAGTACTTC. Translated: CASSYRVSPYEQYF.